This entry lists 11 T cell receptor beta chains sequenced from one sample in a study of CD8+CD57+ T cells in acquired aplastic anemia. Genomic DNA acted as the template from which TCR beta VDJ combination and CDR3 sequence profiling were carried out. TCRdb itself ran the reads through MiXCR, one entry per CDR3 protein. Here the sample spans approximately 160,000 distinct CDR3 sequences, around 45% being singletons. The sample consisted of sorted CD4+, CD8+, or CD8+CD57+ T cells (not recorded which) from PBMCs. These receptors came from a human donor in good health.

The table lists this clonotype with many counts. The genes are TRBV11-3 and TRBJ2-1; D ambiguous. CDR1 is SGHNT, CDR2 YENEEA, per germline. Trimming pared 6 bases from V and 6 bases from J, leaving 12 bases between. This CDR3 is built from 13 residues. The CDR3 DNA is TGTGCCAGCAGTCTAGATAGGGTCAATGAGCAGTTCTTC. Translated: CASSLDRVNEQFF.

Written as DNA, the CDR3 is TGTGCCAGCAGTGAACGACAGGGAGAAGTCGAGCAGTACTTC. Amino acid sequence: CASSERQGEVEQYF. The chain recombines TRBV2 with TRBJ2-7, with TRBD1 matching 7 bases. The ends lost 2 bases at V and 6 bases at J; junction bases unmatched: 7. The CDR3 consists of 14 residues. Per germline, CDR1 SNHLY and CDR2 FYNNEI.

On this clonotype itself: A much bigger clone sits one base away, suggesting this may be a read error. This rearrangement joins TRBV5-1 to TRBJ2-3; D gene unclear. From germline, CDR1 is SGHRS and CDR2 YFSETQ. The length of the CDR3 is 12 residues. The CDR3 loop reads CAGSLEADTQYF. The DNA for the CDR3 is TGCGCCGGCAGCTTGGAAGCAGATACGCAGTATTTT.

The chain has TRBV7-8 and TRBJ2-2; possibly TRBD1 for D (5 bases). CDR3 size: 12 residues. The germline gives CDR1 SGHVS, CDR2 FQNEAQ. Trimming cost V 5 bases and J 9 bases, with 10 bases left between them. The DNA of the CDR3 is TGTGCCAGCAGCCCAGGGCGTTGGGAGCTGTTTTTT. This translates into CASSPGRWELFF.

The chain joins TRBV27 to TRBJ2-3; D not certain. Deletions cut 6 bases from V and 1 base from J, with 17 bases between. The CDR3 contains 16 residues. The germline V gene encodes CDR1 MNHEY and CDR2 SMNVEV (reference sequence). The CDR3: CASSSARRDRTDTQYF. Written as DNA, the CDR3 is TGTGCCAGCAGCTCAGCGAGACGAGACCGCACAGATACGCAGTATTTT.

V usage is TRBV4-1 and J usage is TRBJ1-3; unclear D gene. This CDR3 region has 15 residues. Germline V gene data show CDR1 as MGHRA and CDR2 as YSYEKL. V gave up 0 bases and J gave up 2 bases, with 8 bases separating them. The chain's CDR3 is CASSQEWITGNTIYF. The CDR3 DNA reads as TGCGCCAGCAGCCAAGAGTGGATCACTGGAAACACCATATATTTT.

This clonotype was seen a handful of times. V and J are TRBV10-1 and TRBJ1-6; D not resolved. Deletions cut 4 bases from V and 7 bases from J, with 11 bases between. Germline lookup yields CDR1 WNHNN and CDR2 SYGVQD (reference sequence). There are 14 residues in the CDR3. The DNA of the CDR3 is TGCGCCAGCAGTGCGTACAGCATGAATTCACCCCTCCACTTT. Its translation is CASSAYSMNSPLHF.

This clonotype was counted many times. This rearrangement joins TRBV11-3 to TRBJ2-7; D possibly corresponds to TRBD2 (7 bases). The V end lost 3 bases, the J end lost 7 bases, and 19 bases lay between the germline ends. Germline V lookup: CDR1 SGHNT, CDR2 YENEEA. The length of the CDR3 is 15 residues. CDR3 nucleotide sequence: TGTGCCAGCAGCTTGACCGGGGGGCAACAGGGAGAGCAGTACTTC. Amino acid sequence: CASSLTGGQQGEQYF.

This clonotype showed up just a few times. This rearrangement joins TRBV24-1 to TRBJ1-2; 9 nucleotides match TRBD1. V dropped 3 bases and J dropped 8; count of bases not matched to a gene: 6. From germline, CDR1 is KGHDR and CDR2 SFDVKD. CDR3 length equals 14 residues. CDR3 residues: CATSDPGTGYGYTF. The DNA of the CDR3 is TGTGCCACCAGTGATCCAGGGACAGGGTACGGCTACACCTTC.

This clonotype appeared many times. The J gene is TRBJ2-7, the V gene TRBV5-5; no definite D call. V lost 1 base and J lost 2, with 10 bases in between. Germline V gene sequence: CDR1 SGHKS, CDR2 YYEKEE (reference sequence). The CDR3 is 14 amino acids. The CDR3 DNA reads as TGTGCCAGCAGCTTGCGTGAGTCTGCCTACGAGCAGTACTTC. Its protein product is CASSLRESAYEQYF. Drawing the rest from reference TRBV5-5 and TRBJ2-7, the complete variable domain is DAGVTQSPTHLIKTRGQQVTLRCSPISGHKSVSWYQQVLGQGPQFIFQYYEKEERGRGNFPDRFSARQFPNYSSELNVNALLLGDSALYLCASSLRESAYEQYFGPGTRLTVT.

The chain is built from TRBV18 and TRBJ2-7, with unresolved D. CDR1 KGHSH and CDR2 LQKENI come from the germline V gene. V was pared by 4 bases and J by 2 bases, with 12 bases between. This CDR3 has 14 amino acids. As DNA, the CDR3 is TGTGCCAGCTCACGCGGAGCAGTAACCTACGAGCAGTACTTC. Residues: CASSRGAVTYEQYF.